This T cell receptor (beta chain) was recorded in a study of graft-versus-host responses after intestinal transplantation. Overall study: Those transplanted obtained multivisceral, liver-intestinal, or isolated intestinal grafts. The whole recipient group had anti-thymocyte globulin induction followed by tacrolimus and steroids for 2 to 3 years.

The method was immunoSEQ multiplex PCR; TCRdb's version includes in-frame clones alone and lacks a portion of them. The table includes 100,000 to 130,000 clones, roughly 87% detected once. The CDR3 loop spans 15 amino acids. J was trimmed by 10 bases and V by 4 bases; bases with no gene match: 5. Germline lookup yields CDR1 LNHDA and CDR2 SQIVND (reference sequence). With regard to this clone: What it binds is unknown.

Findings and caveats of the study: GvH clones turned up in recipient marrow; some had shown up first in ileum or blood.

The sample was unstimulated CD4+ T cells sorted from spleen or lymph node cells, taken before transplant. The chain has TRBV19 and TRBJ2-1; the match to TRBD2 covers 15 bases. The sequence derives from a human donor who was the organ donor for an intestinal transplant. The chain's CDR3 is CASSRTSGRVREQFF. As DNA, the CDR3 is TGTGCCAGTAGTAGGACTAGCGGGAGGGTAAGGGAGCAGTTCTTC.